The sequence of this T cell receptor (beta chain) was determined in a study of T cells after somatic rescue of genetic block. Trimming took 3 bases from V and 9 from J, leaving 18 bases between them. Germline CDR1 reads GTSNPN; CDR2 reads SVGIG (reference sequence). The CDR3 has 14 amino acids. Profiled with immunoSEQ multiplex PCR; TCRdb holds only in-frame clones, not every one. Of more than 70,000 clones listed, 85% to 90% are singletons. The chain uses TRBV30 and TRBJ1-5; D uncertain. The sample consisted of peripheral blood mononuclear cells (PBMCs). The sequence came from a woman aged 18-29 years. The CDR3 coding sequence is TGTGCCTGGAGCCCTACAGCGGGCGGAGGGCCCCAGCATTTT. This codes for CAWSPTAGGGPQHF.